The 14 T cell receptor beta chains below come from one sample, sequenced in a study of blood T cell repertoires in COVID-19. The assay was immunoSEQ multiplex PCR, and TCRdb's table has in-frame clones only and misses some. The profile shows tens of thousands of clones, around 75% of them singletons. The sample was peripheral blood. All receptors derive from a woman of 80 years or more with active or convalescent COVID-19.

This clone was detected once. The CDR3, as DNA: TGTGCCAGCACAGACAGGGGGCGCCGCGAGCAGTACTTC. This codes for CASTDRGRREQYF. V gene TRBV6-5 combines with J gene TRBJ2-7; 10 bases are shared with TRBD1. This CDR3 comprises 13 residues. CDR1 and CDR2 (germline): MNHEY, SVGAGI. V dropped 7 bases and J dropped 6; count of bases not matched to a gene: 6.

This chain links TRBV5-1 with TRBJ1-3, with TRBD1 matching over 7 bases. The CDR3 has 14 residues. With V trimmed by 2 bases and J by 1 base, 0 bases remained unmatched. Per the germline V gene, CDR1 is SGHRS and CDR2 is YFSETQ. The DNA for the CDR3 is TGCGCCAGCAGCTTACAGGGGTCTGGAAACACCATATATTTT. This translates into CASSLQGSGNTIYF. The variable domain in full, completed from reference TRBV5-1 and TRBJ1-3, reads KAGVTQTPRYLIKTRGQQVTLSCSPISGHRSVSWYQQTPGQGLQFLFEYFSETQRNKGNFPGRFSGRQFSNSRSEMNVSTLELGDSALYLCASSLQGSGNTIYFGEGSWLTVV.

This clone was seen a few times. The chain couples TRBV6-4 to TRBJ2-1; 9 nucleotides match TRBD1. The CDR3 spans 16 residues. Trimming at V came to 4 bases and at J to 5 bases, leaving 9 bases not matched to a gene. CDR1 is MRHNA, CDR2 SNTAGT, per germline. CDR3 bases: TGTGCCAGCAGTGTCTGGACAGGGGCGGGCCACAATGAGCAGTTCTTC. It yields the protein CASSVWTGAGHNEQFF.

This clone has just a few counts. The chain carries TRBV4-1 and TRBJ2-1; 8 nucleotides line up with TRBD2. Germline loops: CDR1 MGHRA, CDR2 YSYEKL. The CDR3 extends over 17 amino acids. After removal of 1 base from V and 4 bases from J, the junction contained 9 bases not matched to a gene. The CDR3 here is CASSQAPRSGGYNEQFF. As DNA, the CDR3 is TGCGCCAGCAGCCAAGCCCCCAGAAGCGGGGGTTACAATGAGCAGTTCTTC.

V and J are TRBV5-4 and TRBJ2-5; the match to TRBD1 covers 7 bases. The V and J ends lost 2 bases and 2 bases, in that order; junction bases with no gene match: 3. Germline CDR1 and CDR2: SGHNT and YYREEE (reference sequence). This CDR3 has 14 residues. DNA for the CDR3: TGTGCCAGCAGCTTTCGGGACAGACAAGAGACCCAGTACTTC. As protein: CASSFRDRQETQYF.

V is TRBV4-1 and J is TRBJ1-4; tentative D call: TRBD1 (5 bases). The CDR3 runs to 15 residues. CDR1 is MGHRA, CDR2 YSYEKL, per germline. V was shortened by 0 bases and J by 5 bases, with 10 bases between the two germline ends. Written as DNA, the CDR3 is TGCGCCAGCAGCCAAGAATCGGGGGTAAATGAAAAACTGTTTTTT. This codes for CASSQESGVNEKLFF.

The CDR3 loop reads CASSPGGTSTDTQYF. The CDR3 DNA is TGTGCCAGCAGCCCCGGGGGGACTAGCACAGATACGCAGTATTTT. V is TRBV7-2 and J is TRBJ2-3; 7 bases fit TRBD2. Germline V gene lookup returns CDR1 SGHTA and CDR2 FQGNSA. The CDR3 totals 15 residues. The ends lost 5 bases at V and 0 bases at J; junction bases unmatched: 5.

This rearrangement joins TRBV7-2 to TRBJ1-1; D uncertain. CDR1 SGHTA and CDR2 FQGNSA come from the germline V gene. The CDR3 sequence is 13 residues long. Trimming left V 2 bases short and J 5 bases short, with 9 bases between. DNA of the CDR3: TGTGCCAGCAGCTTAACCGAGGGTACTGAAGCTTTCTTT. Amino acids: CASSLTEGTEAFF.

Note on this clone: An end of the junction differs from the germline gene, which may be a read error. The V call is TRBV7-7, the J call TRBJ2-5; a weak D match, TRBD1 (8 bases). CDR1 is SSHAT, CDR2 FNYEAQ, per germline (reference sequence). This CDR3 is 18 amino acids long. The CDR3 loop is CASSLDLGQGGDQETQYF. CDR3 bases: TGTGCTAGCAGCTTAGATCTTGGACAGGGAGGGGATCAAGAGACCCAGTACTTC.

The chain joins TRBV2 to TRBJ2-7; 9 positions agree with TRBD2. With 5 bases clipped from V and 4 bases from J, the junction kept 6 bases outside the gene matches. Germline V gene lookup returns CDR1 SNHLY and CDR2 FYNNEI. The CDR3 consists of 14 residues. The CDR3 bases are TGTGCCAGCAGTTATAGCGGGAGTAGTTACGAGCAGTACTTC. It encodes CASSYSGSSYEQYF.

Only a few counts were recorded for this clone. The chain couples TRBV11-1 to TRBJ2-7; the D gene is possibly TRBD2 (7 bases). Trimming took off 5 bases at V and 6 bases at J, with 20 bases between the two ends. Germline loops: CDR1 SGHAT, CDR2 FQDESV (reference sequence). The CDR3 spans 15 residues. CDR3 bases: TGTGCCAGCAGCCCTCCGGGACTGGGGGGGGCCGAGCAGTACTTC. The encoded protein is CASSPPGLGGAEQYF.

The chain has TRBV2 and TRBJ2-3, with D maybe TRBD2 (7 bases). Trimming removed 4 bases from V and 2 bases from J, with 16 bases in between. The germline gives CDR1 SNHLY, CDR2 FYNNEI. This CDR3 comprises 16 residues. CDR3 coding DNA: TGTGCCAGCAGTGTTGGGGGGGCAATGTACACAGATACGCAGTATTTT. It yields the protein CASSVGGAMYTDTQYF.

This clone was seen a few times. This sequence joins TRBV19 and TRBJ1-6; D is perhaps TRBD1 (5 bases). Trimming stripped 3 bases from V and 5 bases from J, with 20 bases between. The germline gives CDR1 LNHDA, CDR2 SQIVND (reference sequence). The CDR3 spans 18 residues. The CDR3 bases are TGTGCCAGTAGTATTACAGGTTCAGTATCGGCTAATAATTCACCCCTCCACTTT. Protein sequence: CASSITGSVSANNSPLHF.

The genes are TRBV11-2 and TRBJ2-3; 12 nucleotides match TRBD2. Germline V gene data show CDR1 as SGHAT and CDR2 as FQNNGV. Trimming removed 5 bases from V and 2 bases from J; junction bases left unmatched: 8. There are 17 residues in the CDR3. CDR3 bases: TGTGCCAGCAGCCCCTGGACTAGCGGGACCGTCACAGATACGCAGTATTTT. Translation gives CASSPWTSGTVTDTQYF.